This TCR beta chain comes out of a study of shared clonotypes between healthy human individuals. Healthy HIV-negative adults without recent acute infections or vaccinations served as donors. The germline V and J ends were trimmed by 0 bases and 0 bases, with 7 bases remaining between them. The CDR3 consists of 15 residues. Germline V CDR1 and CDR2: SGHRS, YFSETQ. This table comes from immunoSEQ multiplex PCR, and its TCRdb copy is limited to in-frame clones, with some not included. The repertoire has 2 million to 2.5 million clones, 85% to 95% of them found once; the top ten carry approximately 0.39%.

The chain links TRBV5-1 to TRBJ1-3, with no clear D. The source is a man aged 18 to 30 in good health. Some clones in this sample may be carry-over from other donors' samples. Source material: naive CD4+ T cells from PBMCs. Documented subset: CD45RA+ positively selected. The CDR3 reads CASSLVLGSGNTIYF. The CDR3 DNA sequence: TGCGCCAGCAGCTTGGTCTTGGGCTCTGGAAACACCATATATTTT.